This passage covers 29 T cell receptor beta chains from one sample sequenced in a study of T cells in Graves' hyperthyroidism and ophthalmopathy. It was RNA transcripts that yielded the amplified TCR beta CDR3 regions. The TCR CDR3 first-round RT-PCR relied on the HTBI primer set. TCRdb processed the multiplex PCR reads anew with MiXCR; each CDR3 protein has one entry. In the table there are about 590,000 distinct CDR3 sequences, 11% to 15% of which are singletons. The sample consisted of blood. These receptors were taken from a woman aged 18-29 years with Graves' ophthalmopathy.

The sample holds a few counts of this clonotype. The rearrangement uses TRBV6-2 or TRBV6-3 and TRBJ2-5; 14 nucleotides agree with TRBD2. After removal of 7 bases from V and 2 bases from J, the junction contained 12 bases not matched to a gene. The CDR3 runs to 18 residues. Germline CDR1 reads MNHEY; CDR2 reads SVGEGT. This CDR3 reads CASNHRLAGGPGQETQYF. The CDR3, as DNA: TGTGCCAGCAACCACCGACTAGCGGGAGGGCCGGGGCAAGAGACCCAGTACTTC.

As concerns this clonotype: A much larger clone sits a single nucleotide away, making a read error possible. This chain joins TRBV20-1 and TRBJ2-3, with no clear D. V lost 1 base to trimming and J lost 3 bases, with 8 bases between them. Germline loops: CDR1 DFQATT, CDR2 SNEGSKA (reference sequence). The CDR3 runs 13 residues. DNA of the CDR3: TGCAGTGCTAGAGGTCAAAAGACAGATACGCAGTATTTT. This translates into CSARGQKTDTQYF.

The chain employs TRBV10-3 and TRBJ2-3; 10 bases are shared with TRBD1. From germline, CDR1 is ENHRY and CDR2 SYGVKD. This CDR3 has 15 amino acids. With V trimmed by 6 bases and J by 5 bases, 8 bases remained unmatched. CDR3 loop: CAIRTGQGVIDTQYF. CDR3 DNA: TGTGCCATCAGAACTGGACAGGGGGTAATAGATACGCAGTATTTT.

This clonotype was recorded at least ten times. The rearrangement links TRBV12-3 or TRBV12-4 to TRBJ2-2; perhaps D is TRBD1 or TRBD2 (5 bases each). The V end lost 10 bases, the J end lost 1 base, and 13 bases lay between the germline ends. This CDR3 spans 14 amino acids. The CDR3 DNA sequence: TGTGCCACCCAGGGACCTCAGAACACCGGGGAGCTGTTTTTT. Translating gives CATQGPQNTGELFF.

This clonotype has ten or more counts. The chain has TRBV12-3 or TRBV12-4 and TRBJ1-4; 9 bases line up with TRBD1. The junction had 8 bases not matched to a gene; V was cut back by 5 bases and J by 7 bases. The CDR3 extends over 15 amino acids. DNA for the CDR3: TGTGCCAGCAGTCAACCGGGACAGGGATTTGAAAAACTGTTTTTT. Translating it yields CASSQPGQGFEKLFF.

This clonotype showed up many times. The chain combines TRBV7-8 with TRBJ1-3, with TRBD1 as a possible D gene (6 bases). Trimming pared 0 bases from V and 1 base from J, leaving 7 bases between. Per the germline V gene, CDR1 is SGHVS and CDR2 is FQNEAQ. The CDR3 runs 15 residues. The CDR3 here is CASSLAGASGNTIYF. CDR3 DNA: TGTGCCAGCAGCTTAGCGGGGGCTTCTGGAAACACCATATATTTT.

The table lists this clonotype with many counts. The CDR3 bases are TGTGCCAGCAGCTTAGAGGCAGGGGGCACTGAAGCTTTCTTT. Its protein is CASSLEAGGTEAFF. The rearrangement joins TRBV11-2 to TRBJ1-1; 7 bases are a match to TRBD1. Germline values: CDR1 SGHAT, CDR2 FQNNGV. V shed 0 bases and J 4 bases; nucleotides not matched to a gene: 2. There are 14 residues in the CDR3.

The chain joins TRBV6-2 or TRBV6-3 to TRBJ2-6, with TRBD1 identical over 9 bases. This CDR3 region has 19 residues. CDR1 MNHEY and CDR2 SVGEGT come from the germline V gene. The trim removed 2 bases at V and 1 base at J, leaving 9 bases unmatched. CDR3 bases: TGTGCCAGCAGTTACCCACAGGGGGCCAGAGGATCTGGGGCCAACGTCCTGACTTTC. This gives the protein CASSYPQGARGSGANVLTF.

Concerning this clonotype: This CDR3 is missing its conserved last phenylalanine or tryptophan, likely due to a read error. The rearrangement uses TRBV19 and TRBJ1-1, with D possibly TRBD1 on 5 matching bases. V lost 7 bases, J lost 1 base, and 16 bases lay in between. The V gene's germline CDR1 is LNHDA and CDR2 SQIVND (reference sequence). The CDR3 sequence is 15 residues long. The CDR3 region has the DNA TGTGCCAGTACCGACGCCGACAGCCCGAACACTGAAGCTTTCCTT. This translates into CASTDADSPNTEAFL.

This clonotype was observed a handful of times. The chain has TRBV20-1 and TRBJ2-4, with 11 bases that match TRBD2. V gave up 1 base and J gave up 5 bases; unmatched junction bases: 4. CDR1 and CDR2 from the germline V gene are DFQATT and SNEGSKA (reference sequence). This CDR3 has 15 amino acids. As DNA, the CDR3 is TGCAGTGCTAGAGCTAGGGGACTAGCGGAAAACATTCAGTACTTC. It codes for CSARARGLAENIQYF.

The chain combines TRBV28 with TRBJ1-5, with D possibly being TRBD1 (6 bases). V shed 8 bases and J shed 0 bases, with 23 bases lying between them. The CDR3 has 18 residues. Germline CDR1 and CDR2: MDHEN and SYDVKM. For the CDR3, the DNA is TGTGCCAGCTCACCAGGGGCTTCCAGGACAGCTAGCAATCAGCCCCAGCATTTT. Its translation: CASSPGASRTASNQPQHF. Drawing the rest from reference TRBV28 and TRBJ1-5, the complete variable domain is DVKVTQSSRYLVKRTGEKVFLECVQDMDHENMFWYRQDPGLGLRLIYFSYDVKMKEKGDIPEGYSVSREKKERFSLILESASTNQTSMYLCASSPGASRTASNQPQHFGDGTRLSIL.

As for this clonotype: A read error may explain this, as a much larger clone is one base away. CDR3 nucleotide sequence: TGTGCTAGTGGTTTGGGCCACCCGCAGGAGGACTCCTACAATGAGCAGTTCTTC. It codes for CASGLGHPQEDSYNEQFF. The chain is built from TRBV12-5 and TRBJ2-1; D is possibly TRBD2 (5 bases). The CDR3 spans 18 residues. V was cut by 1 base and J by 0 bases, with 16 bases left in between. Germline CDR1 is LGHNT and CDR2 is FRNRAP.

This clonotype was observed at least ten times. The gene calls are TRBV6-1 and TRBJ1-5; D remains ambiguous. CDR1 is MNHNS and CDR2 is SASEGT in the germline V gene. The CDR3 covers 15 residues. V lost 2 bases and J 1 base, leaving 9 bases between the germline ends. This CDR3 is CASSERRGSNQPQHF. The CDR3 DNA reads TGTGCCAGCAGTGAAAGGCGAGGGAGCAATCAGCCCCAGCATTTT.

This clonotype was found many times. V gene TRBV30 combines with J gene TRBJ2-7; the match to TRBD1 covers 9 bases. J was trimmed by 3 bases and V by 5 bases; bases with no gene match: 8. The CDR3 is 14 residues long. The germline CDR1 and CDR2 sequences are GTSNPN and SVGIG (reference sequence). The CDR3 region has the DNA TGTGCCTGGGGGAACAGGGGGCTAAGCTACGAGCAGTACTTC. Translation gives CAWGNRGLSYEQYF.

The sample holds many counts of this clonotype. The chain uses TRBV5-5 and TRBJ2-3; D call uncertain. The germline V gene has CDR1 SGHKS and CDR2 YYEKEE (reference sequence). V was trimmed by 6 bases and J by 5 bases, leaving 13 bases between them. This CDR3 is built from 13 residues. The CDR3 sequence: CASTYSFQDTQYF. The CDR3 DNA sequence: TGTGCCAGCACCTATTCCTTCCAAGATACGCAGTATTTT.

This clonotype was detected a few times. The genes are TRBV7-3 and TRBJ2-2; 10 nucleotides agree with TRBD1. Germline CDR1 and CDR2: SGHTA and FQGTGA. The CDR3 has 16 amino acids. The V and J ends lost 5 bases and 3 bases, in that order; junction bases with no gene match: 6. For the CDR3, the DNA is TGTGCCAGCAGCATGACAGGGGGCGTAGACACCGGGGAGCTGTTTTTT. Residues: CASSMTGGVDTGELFF.

This clonotype was counted many times. The chain links TRBV13 to TRBJ2-7; D call uncertain. The CDR3 spans 15 residues. Looked up from germline, CDR1 is PRHDT and CDR2 is FYEKMQ (reference sequence). The V gene lost 4 bases and the J gene lost 4 bases, with 17 bases spanning the gap. CDR3 nucleotide sequence: TGTGCCAGCAGCTCTCAAGAGACATACGGTTACGAGCAGTACTTC. This translates into CASSSQETYGYEQYF. Full variable domain (rest looked up from reference TRBV13 and TRBJ2-7): AAGVIQSPRHLIKEKRETATLKCYPIPRHDTVYWYQQGPGQDPQFLISFYEKMQSDKGSIPDRFSAQQFSDYHSELNMSSLELGDSALYFCASSSQETYGYEQYFGPGTRLTVT.

This clonotype came up a few times. J is TRBJ2-1 and V is TRBV24-1, with 9 bases lining up with TRBD1. V shed 5 bases, J shed 3 bases, and the junction held 4 bases outside the gene matches. Per the germline V gene, CDR1 is KGHDR and CDR2 is SFDVKD. The CDR3 consists of 15 residues. This chain's CDR3 is CATSVSGQGYNEQFF. The CDR3 DNA sequence: TGTGCCACCAGTGTATCGGGACAGGGCTACAATGAGCAGTTCTTC.

There are many counts of this clonotype. The V gene is TRBV20-1, the J gene TRBJ2-3; 10 bases are shared with TRBD2. V lost 3 bases to trimming and J lost 1 base; unmatched junction nucleotides: 10. The germline CDR1 and CDR2 sequences are DFQATT and SNEGSKA (reference sequence). The CDR3 sequence is 17 residues long. CDR3 protein: CSARSLAGEVRTDTQYF. Written as DNA, the CDR3 is TGCAGTGCTAGGTCTCTAGCGGGAGAAGTTCGCACAGATACGCAGTATTTT.

This clonotype appeared a few times. The chain couples TRBV5-1 to TRBJ1-6; 8 positions match TRBD1. This CDR3 comprises 15 residues. V was pared by 5 bases and J by 10 bases, with 11 bases of the junction left unmatched. Germline assignment: CDR1 SGHRS and CDR2 YFSETQ. The CDR3 region is CASRTRETGDSPLHF. DNA for the CDR3: TGCGCCAGCAGGACTCGGGAGACAGGGGACTCACCCCTCCACTTT.

The rearrangement joins TRBV10-3 to TRBJ1-4; 7 bases align to TRBD1. Germline V CDR1 and CDR2: ENHRY, SYGVKD. The CDR3 consists of 14 residues. V lost 6 bases, J lost 8 bases, and 9 bases stayed unmatched. CDR3 bases: TGTGCCATCAGGAGGGACAGCCCTGAGGAAAAACTGTTTTTT. Translating it yields CAIRRDSPEEKLFF.

This clonotype was seen a handful of times. The rearrangement uses TRBV5-5 and TRBJ2-4; D ambiguous. CDR1 and CDR2 from the germline V gene are SGHKS and YYEKEE (reference sequence). The CDR3 extends over 14 amino acids. Between the trimmed V and J ends, which lost 0 bases and 11 bases, there was a span of 15 bases. Here the CDR3 reads CASSLGWLETFQYF. For the CDR3, the DNA is TGTGCCAGCAGCTTGGGTTGGTTAGAAACATTTCAGTACTTC.

About this clonotype: The junction shows a germline mismatch at one end, possibly a read error. CDR3 DNA: TGTGCCAGCAGCCTAGAGGGACAGTCCTACGGGCAGTACTTC. Protein product: CASSLEGQSYGQYF. The chain couples TRBV3-1 to TRBJ2-7; 7 bases agree with TRBD1. The CDR3 has 14 residues. CDR1 is LGHDT and CDR2 is YNNKEL in the germline V gene (reference sequence).

To note about this clonotype: A much larger clone lies a single base off, so this may be a read error. V is TRBV13 and J is TRBJ2-6; D remains unclear. CDR1 and CDR2 from the germline V gene are PRHDT and FYEKMQ (reference sequence). This CDR3 region has 14 residues. The CDR3 coding sequence is TGTGCCAGCAGCTTAGCGTCTGGGTCCAACGTCCTGACTTTC. Residues: CASSLASGSNVLTF.

The chain carries TRBV25-1 and TRBJ2-2; TRBD2 might be the D (7 bases). V was cut by 2 bases and J by 6 bases, with 16 bases left in between. Germline V CDR1 and CDR2: MGHDK, SYGVNS. This CDR3 has 16 amino acids. For the CDR3, the DNA is TGTGCCAGCAGTGAAAGGGGGGGGGGGCGAGCCGGGGAGCTGTTTTTT. As protein: CASSERGGGRAGELFF. Full variable domain (outside the CDR3, taken from reference TRBV25-1 and TRBJ2-2): EADIYQTPRYLVIGTGKKITLECSQTMGHDKMYWYQQDPGMELHLIHYSYGVNSTEKGDLSSESTVSRIRTEHFPLTLESARPSHTSQYLCASSERGGGRAGELFFGEGSRLTVL.

This clonotype was found many times. This chain links TRBV30 with TRBJ2-7, with 8 bases that match TRBD1. Germline values: CDR1 GTSNPN, CDR2 SVGIG (reference sequence). V lost 5 bases, J lost 3 bases, and 6 bases stayed unmatched. The CDR3 contains 13 residues. This chain's CDR3 is CAWGGQGYYEQYF. The DNA for the CDR3 is TGTGCCTGGGGAGGACAGGGATACTACGAGCAGTACTTC.

This clonotype has a count of ten or more. The chain recombines TRBV12-5 with TRBJ2-1, with 11 bases matching TRBD2. V was clipped by 6 bases and J by 9 bases; unmatched bases: 7. CDR1 is LGHNT, CDR2 FRNRAP, per germline. CDR3 length equals 14 residues. The CDR3: CASGPSGRWGEQFF. Written as DNA, the CDR3 is TGTGCTAGTGGACCTAGCGGGAGGTGGGGTGAGCAGTTCTTC.

The chain has TRBV19 and TRBJ2-3, with 9 bases matching TRBD1. The CDR3 covers 15 residues. Unmatched junction bases numbered 3, after V lost 3 bases and J lost 2 bases. Germline V gene data show CDR1 as LNHDA and CDR2 as SQIVND (reference sequence). The CDR3 DNA follows: TGTGCCAGTAGTATCGGGACAGGGAACACAGATACGCAGTATTTT. Protein product: CASSIGTGNTDTQYF.

The rearrangement joins TRBV5-1 to TRBJ2-1, with D perhaps TRBD2 (6 bases). This CDR3 has 14 residues. Trimming pared 4 bases from V and 2 bases from J, leaving 10 bases between. Germline CDR1 reads SGHRS; CDR2 reads YFSETQ. The CDR3 coding sequence is TGCGCCAGCAGCACCGGGGGACCCTACAATGAGCAGTTCTTC. This encodes CASSTGGPYNEQFF.